This T cell receptor (beta chain) was recorded in a study of blood T cell repertoires in COVID-19. Concerning this clone: Sequence at one end of the junction differs from germline and may be a read error.

Clones were sequenced by immunoSEQ multiplex PCR, and TCRdb holds only the in-frame ones, with some missing. The sample has around 62,000 clones; 84% are singletons. This CDR3 spans 14 amino acids. Germline V gives CDR1 SSHAT, CDR2 FNYEAQ (reference sequence). The receptor was isolated from a man aged 45-65 years with active COVID-19. This chain connects TRBV7-7 to TRBJ2-3; 10 positions match TRBD1. The source material was peripheral blood. CDR3 region: CASSLGQGADTQYF. Written as DNA, the CDR3 is TGTGCTAGCAGCTTAGGACAGGGGGCAGATACGCAGTATTTT.